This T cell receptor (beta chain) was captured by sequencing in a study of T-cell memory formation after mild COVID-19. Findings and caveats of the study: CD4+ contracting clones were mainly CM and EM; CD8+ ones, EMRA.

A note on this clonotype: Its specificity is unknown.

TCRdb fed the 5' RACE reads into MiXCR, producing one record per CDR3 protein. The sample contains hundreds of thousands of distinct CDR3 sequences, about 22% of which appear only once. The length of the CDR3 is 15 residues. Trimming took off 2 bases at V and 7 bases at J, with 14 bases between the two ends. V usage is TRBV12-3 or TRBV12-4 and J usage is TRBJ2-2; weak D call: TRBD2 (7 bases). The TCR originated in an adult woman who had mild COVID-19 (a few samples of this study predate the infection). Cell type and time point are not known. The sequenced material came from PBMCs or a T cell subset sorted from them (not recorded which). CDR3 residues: CASSLRGGAGGELFF. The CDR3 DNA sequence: TGTGCCAGCAGTTTACGAGGGGGGGCCGGCGGGGAGCTGTTTTTT.